This is a list of T cell receptor beta chains from one sample in a study of OX40 agonist ivuxolimab in advanced cancers. Measured with immunoSEQ multiplex PCR; TCRdb has only the in-frame clones, and not every one. The table records 75,000 to 95,000 clones, less than 85% of them present only once. Specimen: CD4+ or CD8+ T cells sorted from blood, collected in a trial of the OX40 agonist ivuxolimab. These receptors were obtained from an adult with an advanced solid tumor such as melanoma, head and neck, liver or kidney cancer. CDR3s include the opening cysteine and the closing phenylalanine or tryptophan. A D gene is named only where the DNA matches it firmly. For some rows the clone size is stated as once, few or many, or as a class when expanded; others skip it.

j_gene	d_gene	v_gene	abundance	CDR3nt	CDR3aa
TRBJ2-1	TRBD2	TRBV5-4	NA	TGTGCCAGCAGCGAGGGACTAGCAGACTACAATGAGCAGTTCTTC	CASSEGLADYNEQFF
TRBJ1-4	NA	TRBV5-8	NA	TGTGCCAGCAGCCCAATCGGTCTCGATGAAAAACTGTTTTTT	CASSPIGLDEKLFF
TRBJ1-5	TRBD1	TRBV28	NA	TGTGCCAGCAGTTTATGGAGAGGACAGGGCAAGTATAGCAATCAGCCCCAGCATTTT	CASSLWRGQGKYSNQPQHF
TRBJ1-1	TRBD1	TRBV5-6	NA	TGTGCCAGCAGCGTAATAACAGGGGGCGCCACTGAAGCTTTCTTT	CASSVITGGATEAFF
TRBJ1-5	TRBD1	TRBV4-2	NA	TGTGCCAGCAGCCAGGAAACAGGGGGCATTGAACAGCCCCAGCATTTT	CASSQETGGIEQPQHF
TRBJ1-5	NA	TRBV19	NA	TGTGCCAGTAATACGGATATGAATCAGCCCCAGCATTTT	CASNTDMNQPQHF
TRBJ2-7	NA	TRBV5-1	NA	TGCGCCAGCACATCGGAGAGGCGAGGGGAGCAGTACTTC	CASTSERRGEQYF
TRBJ1-1	NA	TRBV5-1	NA	TGCGCCAGCAGCTTGGAATCAGCGGACTCATGGGCTTTCTTT	CASSLESADSWAFF
TRBJ2-1	NA	TRBV29-1	NA	TGCAGCGTTGGGACCCTTTTTTACAATGAGCAGTTCTTC	CSVGTLFYNEQFF
TRBJ2-7	NA	TRBV5-1	NA	TGCGCCAGCAGCTTGGAGTCCAGGGCACACGAGCAGTACTTC	CASSLESRAHEQYF
TRBJ2-1	TRBD1	TRBV7-2	NA	TGTGCCAGCAGCACGGGACAGGCTTACAATGAGCAGTTCTTC	CASSTGQAYNEQFF
TRBJ2-1	NA	TRBV19	NA	TGTGCCAGTAGTATAGCGGGGGCTAGGGAGCAGTTCTTC	CASSIAGAREQFF
TRBJ2-2	TRBD2	TRBV7-2	NA	TGTGCCAGCAGCTCCGCCGGGACTAGGGTCAGCCTCGGGGAGCTGTTTTTT	CASSSAGTRVSLGELFF
TRBJ2-2	TRBD2	TRBV27	NA	TGTGCCAGCAGTTCCCAGCCAGCGGGAGGGCCTGGCGGGGAGCTGTTTTTT	CASSSQPAGGPGGELFF
TRBJ2-3	TRBD2	TRBV5-4	NA	TGTGCCAGCAGCTTAGGACTAGCGGGGGTAGGAGATACGCAGTATTTT	CASSLGLAGVGDTQYF
TRBJ1-1	NA	TRBV7-9	NA	TGTGCCAGCAGCTTGGGGCAAAGTTTGAACACTGAAGCTTTCTTT	CASSLGQSLNTEAFF
TRBJ2-4	TRBD1	TRBV5-1	NA	TGCGCCAGCAGCTTAGGGACAGGGGGCTCTCTAGCCAAAAACATTCAGTACTTC	CASSLGTGGSLAKNIQYF
TRBJ2-1	TRBD2	TRBV18	once	TGTGCCAGCTCACCAAAAGAGTCTAGCGGGAGGGCCCTAGTACGTGAGCAGTTCTTC	CASSPKESSGRALVREQFF
TRBJ1-6	NA	TRBV11-2	few	TGTGCCAGCAGCTCCACGACAGTGCGGAATTCACCCCTCCACTTT	CASSSTTVRNSPLHF
TRBJ2-4	TRBD1	TRBV28	NA	TGTGCCAGCAGCTCAGGGGGCAAGGTAGCCAAAAACATTCAGTACTTC	CASSSGGKVAKNIQYF
TRBJ2-1	NA	TRBV23-1	NA	TGCGCCAGCAGTCAAACCGGGGGCCACAACTCCTACAATGAGCAGTTCTTC	CASSQTGGHNSYNEQFF
TRBJ2-7	NA	TRBV2	NA	TGTGCCAGCAAGGTGTCCTACGAGCAGTACTTC	CASKVSYEQYF
TRBJ2-3	NA	TRBV11-1	NA	TGTGCCAGCAGCTTAGACCTCTCGATTGGGGCGGGGCTCACAGATACGCAGTATTTT	CASSLDLSIGAGLTDTQYF
TRBJ2-3	NA	TRBV7-2	NA	TGTGCCAGCAGCTCTAGCTGGAGGTCGGTTTCGGATACGCAGTATTTT	CASSSSWRSVSDTQYF
TRBJ1-5	NA	TRBV6-6	NA	TGTGCCACCGTTACCTCTGGGGGGCCCCAGCATTTT	CATVTSGGPQHF
TRBJ2-1	NA	TRBV6-4	NA	TGTGCCAGCAAGAAGGACAGTTCACTAAATGAGCAGTTCTTC	CASKKDSSLNEQFF
TRBJ2-5	NA	TRBV7-2	NA	TGTGCCAGCAGCTTAGCCCGGGTGGGAGAGACCCAGTACTTC	CASSLARVGETQYF
TRBJ1-6	TRBD1	TRBV7-6	NA	TGTGCCAGCAGCTTGGCCCCAGGGGGCGTAATGAATTCACCCCTCCACTTT	CASSLAPGGVMNSPLHF